These 8 T cell receptor beta chains were all obtained from the same sample, sequenced in a study of blood T cell repertoires in COVID-19 (dated by TCRdb to about 2020). The method was the immunoSEQ multiplex PCR assay. This is the immuneACCESS table as TCRdb keeps it, with only in-frame sequences that have V and J called. A part of the clones is gone; compared with another copy, unresolved V genes explain less than half, and the rest is unexplained. Here the sample has 150,000 to 200,000 clones; around 85% occur a single time. The ten biggest clones cover about 8.6% of the sample. Sample: peripheral blood. The receptors here all came from a man aged 45 to 65 with active or convalescent COVID-19.

A few counts support this clone. The chain uses TRBV6-5 and TRBJ2-7, with 10 bases aligning to TRBD1. In germline, CDR1 is MNHEY, CDR2 SVGAGI. After removal of 6 bases from V and 7 bases from J, the junction contained 9 bases not matched to a gene. There are 14 residues in the CDR3. CDR3 nucleotides: TGTGCCAGCAGCCCCGGGACAGGGGCCTCTGAGCAGTACTTC. This codes for CASSPGTGASEQYF.

The CDR3 DNA reads as TGCGCCAGCAGCCAACAACTTTCAGGGTTGGGCAATCAGCCCCAGCATTTT. Translated: CASSQQLSGLGNQPQHF. V usage is TRBV4-3 and J usage is TRBJ1-5; perhaps TRBD1 as D (5 bases). V was cut by 2 bases and J by 2 bases, with 16 bases left in between. The germline gives CDR1 LGHNA, CDR2 YSLEER. This CDR3 spans 17 amino acids.

This chain links TRBV27 with TRBJ2-7, with 10 bases that match TRBD2. The germline V gene encodes CDR1 MNHEY and CDR2 SMNVEV (reference sequence). The V segment lost 4 bases and the J segment 6 bases; nucleotides outside the gene matches: 12. CDR3 length: 16 residues. In nucleotides, the CDR3 is TGTGCCAGCAGTTCCACGTTTAGCGGGGGGACGATCGAGCAGTACTTC. It yields the protein CASSSTFSGGTIEQYF.

V gene TRBV14 combines with J gene TRBJ2-1; 11 bases are a match to TRBD2. This CDR3 comprises 15 residues. With V trimmed by 8 bases and J by 6 bases, 9 bases remained unmatched. The V gene's germline CDR1 is SGHDN and CDR2 FVKESK. The CDR3 coding sequence is TGTGCCAGCCAAAAACTAGCGGGAGACATCAATGAGCAGTTCTTC. Protein product: CASQKLAGDINEQFF. The whole variable domain, remainder taken from reference TRBV14 and TRBJ2-1, is EAGVTQFPSHSVIEKGQTVTLRCDPISGHDNLYWYRRVMGKEIKFLLHFVKESKQDESGMPNNRFLAERTGGTYSTLKVQPAELEDSGVYFCASQKLAGDINEQFFGPGTRLTVL.

This chain links TRBV30 with TRBJ1-1; maybe TRBD1 (5 bases). V was trimmed by 3 bases and J by 6 bases, leaving 20 bases between them. CDR1 and CDR2 (germline): GTSNPN, SVGIG (reference sequence). The CDR3 spans 15 residues. For the CDR3, the DNA is TGTGCCTGGAGGACAGTGTTTTCGGAATCGGCTGAAGCTTTCTTT. Encoded protein: CAWRTVFSESAEAFF.

This clone was detected once. As DNA, the CDR3 is TGTGCCAGCAGCCAACAACAGGGTATAGCAGCTTTCTTT. It codes for CASSQQQGIAAFF. The gene calls are TRBV14 and TRBJ1-1; TRBD1 is a possible D gene (6 bases). V gave up 2 bases and J gave up 10 bases, with 14 bases separating them. Looked up from germline, CDR1 is SGHDN and CDR2 is FVKESK. The CDR3 sequence is 13 residues long.

About this clone itself: Other DNA sequences within the sample encode an identical CDR3. J is TRBJ2-5 and V is TRBV5-1; TRBD1 agrees at 9 bases. The CDR3 length is 14 residues. The V segment lost 4 bases and the J segment 3 bases; nucleotides outside the gene matches: 4. Germline V gives CDR1 SGHRS, CDR2 YFSETQ. The CDR3: CASSLGQGKETQYF. As DNA, the CDR3 is TGCGCCAGCAGCCTGGGACAGGGAAAAGAGACCCAGTACTTC.

This clone occurred once. The rearrangement links TRBV4-3 to TRBJ1-2; TRBD1 might be the D (5 bases). The germline gives CDR1 LGHNA, CDR2 YSLEER. Trimming pared 1 base from V and 3 bases from J, leaving 15 bases between. This CDR3 is 16 amino acids long. Here the CDR3 reads CASSQVGTSGDYGYTF. CDR3 in DNA: TGCGCCAGCAGCCAAGTGGGCACATCGGGGGACTATGGCTACACCTTC.